This T cell receptor beta chain was recorded in a study of blood T cell repertoires in COVID-19. Study background: Sources were T cells, B-cell-depleted T cells, or PBMCs; the material itself was cDNA or gDNA.

Original processing methods: The authors estimated nucleated cell counts from reference gene primer amplification. The table came from immunoSEQ multiplex PCR; TCRdb's copy has only in-frame clones and leaves some out. For V, J and clone size, that table is used; D and trimming come from the DNA. The sample lists about 180,000 clones, 80% to 85% occurring once. Losses at the gene ends were 7 bases for V and 5 bases for J; bases not matched to a gene: 5. CDR1 is SGHTA, CDR2 FQGNSA, per germline. This CDR3 is 13 amino acids long. The Seattle patients joined while their infection was active and were tracked longitudinally afterward.

This TCR was recovered from a woman between 70 and 85 years old with COVID-19, enrolled during active disease. V and J are TRBV7-2 and TRBJ2-3; 8 bases are shared with TRBD2. Sequencing was done on a sample of peripheral blood. CDR3 sequence: CASNGRAGDTQYF. CDR3 coding DNA: TGTGCCAGCAACGGGAGGGCTGGAGATACGCAGTATTTT. The entire variable domain, with the rest obtained from reference TRBV7-2 and TRBJ2-3, is as follows: GAGVSQSPSNKVTEKGKDVELRCDPISGHTALYWYRQSLGQGLEFLIYFQGNSAPDKSGLPSDRFSAERTGGSVSTLTIQRTQQEDSAVYLCASNGRAGDTQYFGPGTRLTVL.